The 20 T cell receptor beta chains presented below share a single source sample, sequenced in a study of T cell repertoires in cytomegalovirus infection (dated by TCRdb to the late 2010s). Sequencing relied on an Illumina HiSeq 1500. TCRdb applied fastp at Q25 and MiXCR to the public reads, then kept only in-frame beta chains. Merged by CDR3 protein, the rows form single entries marked with the most common genes and DNA. Counted in this sample were 830,000 or so distinct CDR3 sequences; about 30% of them appeared once. Jointly, the top ten make up under 15% of the sample. Their recognized antigens are unknown. Interpreted using the paper, the treatment or condition label stands for: in vitro stimulation with specific CMV peptide epitopes to enrich CMV-specific T cells. The material was cultured CD8+ T cells from PBMCs, obtained from culture after CMV antigen stimulation. The source of these receptors is a human donor in good health (CMV status not recorded). Some clones in this sample may be carry-over from other donors' samples.

This clonotype was seen a few times. The gene calls are TRBV24-1 and TRBJ2-6, with D perhaps TRBD1 or TRBD2 (5 bases each). Trimming left V 5 bases short and J 4 bases short, with 14 bases between. From germline, CDR1 is KGHDR and CDR2 SFDVKD. The CDR3 spans 16 residues. The DNA of the CDR3 is TGTGCCACCAGTGGGGGACGGATTGTGGGGGCCAACGTCCTGACTTTC. This translates into CATSGGRIVGANVLTF.

Points on this clonotype: This may stem from a read error, because a much larger clone lies one nucleotide away. This sequence joins TRBV4-3 and TRBJ1-1, with unresolved D. CDR1 is LGHNA and CDR2 is YSLEER in the germline V gene. This CDR3 region has 14 residues. The chain's CDR3 is CASSQDPGNTKAFF. The CDR3 nucleotides read TGCGCCAGCAGCCAAGATCCCGGGAACACTAAAGCTTTCTTT.

V gene TRBV11-3 combines with J gene TRBJ2-5; 7 bases map to TRBD2. This CDR3 is 13 amino acids long. V lost 5 bases, J lost 5 bases, and 5 bases stayed unmatched. Germline loops: CDR1 SGHNT, CDR2 YENEEA. The CDR3 nucleotides are TGTGCCAGCAGCCCCCGGGGGGATGAGACCCAGTACTTC. Translating gives CASSPRGDETQYF.

The chain links TRBV5-4 to TRBJ1-1, with 9 bases identical to TRBD1. The junction had 7 bases not matched to a gene; V was cut back by 5 bases and J by 8 bases. CDR1 SGHNT and CDR2 YYREEE come from the germline V gene (reference sequence). This CDR3 contains 13 residues. CDR3 DNA: TGTGCCAGCAGATTAATTACAGGGGGCGAAGCTTTCTTT. Protein product: CASRLITGGEAFF.

This rearrangement joins TRBV6-5 to TRBJ2-7; possible D gene TRBD1, 5 bases. The V end lost 5 bases, the J end lost 3 bases, and 14 bases lay between the germline ends. CDR1 is MNHEY and CDR2 is SVGAGI in the germline V gene. The CDR3 length is 14 residues. CDR3 bases: TGTGCCAGCAGTCCGTTCTTGGGGCACTACGAGCAGTACTTC. Protein product: CASSPFLGHYEQYF.

At least ten counts were recorded for this clonotype. This chain uses TRBV12-3 or TRBV12-4 with TRBJ1-5; TRBD1 matches at 7 bases. The CDR3 spans 16 residues. V gave up 0 bases and J gave up 4 bases; unmatched junction bases: 6. The CDR3 here is CASSLALTGINQPQHF. The CDR3 region has the DNA TGTGCCAGCAGTTTAGCCCTGACAGGGATTAATCAGCCCCAGCATTTT.

This clonotype was recorded at least ten times. V is TRBV7-6 and J is TRBJ2-3; the D is unclear. There are 13 residues in the CDR3. Germline values: CDR1 SGHVS, CDR2 FNYEAQ. V was pared by 1 base and J by 8 bases, with 10 bases between. CDR3 sequence: CASSLVESGTQYF. The CDR3 coding sequence is TGTGCCAGCAGCTTAGTTGAATCGGGTACGCAGTATTTT. Full variable domain (missing parts from reference TRBV7-6 and TRBJ2-3): GAGVSQSPRYKVTKRGQDVALRCDPISGHVSLYWYRQALGQGPEFLTYFNYEAQQDKSGLPNDRFSAERPEGSISTLTIQRTEQRDSAMYRCASSLVESGTQYFGPGTRLTVL.

This clonotype was recorded a few times. V and J are TRBV2 and TRBJ2-5; 11 bases are a match to TRBD2. The CDR3 totals 14 residues. The germline CDR1 and CDR2 sequences are SNHLY and FYNNEI. CDR3 coding DNA: TGTGCAAAGGAGACTAGCGGGGCTAGAGAGACCCAGTACTTC. As protein: CAKETSGARETQYF.

The chain links TRBV6-5 to TRBJ1-1; 9 bases map to TRBD1. Germline V gene data show CDR1 as MNHEY and CDR2 as SVGAGI. The CDR3 contains 15 residues. J lost 5 bases, V lost 6 bases, and 10 bases had no gene match. The CDR3 reads CASSSGGQGWTEAFF. In nucleotides, the CDR3 is TGTGCCAGCAGCTCGGGGGGACAGGGTTGGACTGAAGCTTTCTTT.

This chain joins TRBV19 and TRBJ2-3, with D tentatively TRBD1 (6 bases). Germline CDR1 is LNHDA and CDR2 is SQIVND (reference sequence). V dropped 5 bases and J dropped 5 bases, with 8 bases sitting between them. The CDR3 runs to 12 residues. This CDR3 is CASSWGRDTQYF. The CDR3 nucleotides read TGTGCCAGTAGTTGGGGGCGAGATACGCAGTATTTT.

CDR3 DNA sequence: TGCGCCAGCAGCCGCAAACAGTTCACCGGGGAGCTGTTTTTT. It codes for CASSRKQFTGELFF. The chain has TRBV4-3 and TRBJ2-2; D remains ambiguous. Trimming removed 4 bases from V and 4 bases from J, with 10 bases in between. Germline CDR1 LGHNA, CDR2 YSLEER. The CDR3 is 14 residues long.

The genes are TRBV10-3 and TRBJ2-3; D possibly corresponds to TRBD1 (7 bases). V was shortened by 4 bases and J by 1 base, with 18 bases between the two germline ends. The CDR3 spans 17 residues. The germline gives CDR1 ENHRY, CDR2 SYGVKD. In nucleotides, the CDR3 is TGTGCCATCAGTGGGACTACCACAGGGGCGGGCACAGATACGCAGTATTTT. Protein: CAISGTTTGAGTDTQYF.

The chain couples TRBV5-5 to TRBJ2-2; a weak D match, TRBD1 (5 bases). CDR3 length: 16 amino acids. The V gene lost 4 bases and the J gene lost 0 bases, with 13 bases spanning the gap. Germline lookup yields CDR1 SGHKS and CDR2 YYEKEE (reference sequence). This CDR3 is CASSQQAHPNTGELFF. CDR3 in DNA: TGTGCCAGCAGCCAACAGGCGCATCCGAACACCGGGGAGCTGTTTTTT.

About this clonotype: One end of the junction fails to match germline, which may point to a read error. The V gene is TRBV7-2, the J gene TRBJ1-5, with TRBD1 matching over 7 bases. The CDR3 length is 16 residues. CDR1 and CDR2 from the germline V gene are SGHTA and FQGNSA. The CDR3 region is CASSPGDSYSDQPQHF. As DNA, the CDR3 is TGTGCCAGCAGCCCTGGGGACAGCTATAGCGATCAGCCCCAGCATTTT.

The rearrangement links TRBV27 to TRBJ2-5; D might be TRBD1 (5 bases). This CDR3 spans 13 amino acids. Germline V gene lookup returns CDR1 MNHEY and CDR2 SMNVEV (reference sequence). Trimming removed 6 bases from V and 2 bases from J, with 10 bases in between. DNA for the CDR3: TGTGCCAGCAGGAGACAGATTCAAGAGACCCAGTACTTC. Protein: CASRRQIQETQYF.

For this clonotype: A much larger clone differs from this one at a single base, so this may be a read error. The rearrangement joins TRBV7-6 to TRBJ2-7, with TRBD2 as a possible D gene (6 bases). The length of the CDR3 is 15 residues. V lost 10 bases and J 7 bases, leaving 26 bases between the germline ends. Germline CDR1 and CDR2: SGHVS and FNYEAQ. CDR3 in amino acids: CANSPGVAVHWEQYF. In nucleotides, the CDR3 is TGTGCCAACAGTCCCGGGGTAGCGGTGCATTGGGAGCAGTACTTC.

The chain is built from TRBV29-1 and TRBJ2-5, with D possibly matching TRBD2 (6 bases). The CDR3 is 15 residues long. Deletions cut 7 bases from V and 5 bases from J, with 23 bases between. In germline, CDR1 is SQVTM, CDR2 ANQGSEA. This CDR3 is CSALTGRGLEETQYF. The DNA of the CDR3 is TGCAGCGCCCTAACCGGCCGGGGGTTGGAGGAGACCCAGTACTTC. The whole variable domain, filled in from reference TRBV29-1 and TRBJ2-5, reads SAVISQKPSRDICQRGTSLTIQCQVDSQVTMMFWYRQQPGQSLTLIATANQGSEATYESGFVIDKFPISRPNLTFSTLTVSNMSPEDSSIYLCSALTGRGLEETQYFGPGTRLLVL.

CDR3: CATSDEGYNEQFF. The CDR3 DNA reads as TGTGCCACCAGTGACGAGGGGTACAATGAGCAGTTCTTC. The rearrangement uses TRBV24-1 and TRBJ2-1; D might be TRBD1 or TRBD2, each matching 5 bases. Trimming removed 4 bases from V and 4 bases from J, with 7 bases in between. This CDR3 contains 13 residues. Germline V CDR1 and CDR2: KGHDR, SFDVKD.

The chain employs TRBV7-9 and TRBJ2-1, with unresolved D. The V end lost 1 base, the J end lost 0 bases, and 7 bases lay between the germline ends. The V gene's germline CDR1 is SEHNR and CDR2 FQNEAQ (reference sequence). The CDR3 has 15 residues. This chain's CDR3 is CASSLEWRSYNEQFF. CDR3 in DNA: TGTGCCAGCAGCTTAGAATGGCGCTCCTACAATGAGCAGTTCTTC.

This clonotype has just a few counts. This chain links TRBV7-2 with TRBJ1-2; D ambiguous. Germline V gene data show CDR1 as SGHTA and CDR2 as FQGNSA. CDR3 size: 15 residues. V dropped 2 bases and J dropped 0 bases, with 10 bases sitting between them. The CDR3 here is CASSLWEGSNYGYTF. The DNA for the CDR3 is TGTGCCAGCAGCTTATGGGAAGGTTCTAACTATGGCTACACCTTC. Filled out from reference TRBV7-2 and TRBJ1-2, the complete variable domain reads GAGVSQSPSNKVTEKGKDVELRCDPISGHTALYWYRQSLGQGLEFLIYFQGNSAPDKSGLPSDRFSAERTGGSVSTLTIQRTQQEDSAVYLCASSLWEGSNYGYTFGSGTRLTVV.